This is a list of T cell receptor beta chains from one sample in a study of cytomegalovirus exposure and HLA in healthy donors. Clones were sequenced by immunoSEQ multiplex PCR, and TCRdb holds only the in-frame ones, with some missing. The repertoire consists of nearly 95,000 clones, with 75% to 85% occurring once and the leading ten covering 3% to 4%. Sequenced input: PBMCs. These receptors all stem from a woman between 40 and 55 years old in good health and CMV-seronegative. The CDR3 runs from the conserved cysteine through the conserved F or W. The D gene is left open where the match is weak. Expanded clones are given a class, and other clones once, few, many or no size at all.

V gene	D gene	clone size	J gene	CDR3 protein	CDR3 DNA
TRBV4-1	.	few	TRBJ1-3	CASSHLPGSGNTIYF	TGCGCCAGCAGCCACTTGCCGGGGTCTGGAAACACCATATATTTT
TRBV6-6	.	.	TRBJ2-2	CASRLQEGNTGELFF	TGTGCCAGCAGGCTACAGGAGGGGAACACCGGGGAGCTGTTTTTT
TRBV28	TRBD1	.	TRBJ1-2	CASSSLGQGATNYGYTF	TGTGCCAGCAGTTCCCTGGGACAGGGGGCGACTAACTATGGCTACACCTTC
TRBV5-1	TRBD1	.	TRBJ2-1	CASSTGQGAYNEQFF	TGCGCCAGCAGCACCGGACAGGGGGCTTACAATGAGCAGTTCTTC
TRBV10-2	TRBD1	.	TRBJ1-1	CASSGTDYTEAFF	TGCGCCAGCTCCGGGACAGATTACACTGAAGCTTTCTTT
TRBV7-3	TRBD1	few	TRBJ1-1	CASSVTDRGIEAFF	TGTGCCAGCAGCGTGACCGACAGGGGAATTGAAGCTTTCTTT
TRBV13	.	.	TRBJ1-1	CASSARDFEAFF	TGTGCCAGCAGCGCTCGGGACTTTGAAGCTTTCTTT
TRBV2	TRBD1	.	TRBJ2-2	CASSRQGATGELFF	TGTGCCAGCAGCCGACAGGGGGCGACTGGGGAGCTGTTTTTT
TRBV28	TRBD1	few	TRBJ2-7	CASSSPPGQGSYEQYF	TGTGCCAGCAGTTCACCCCCGGGACAGGGGTCCTACGAGCAGTACTTC
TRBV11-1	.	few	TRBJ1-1	CASSFSRGPNTEAFF	TGTGCCAGCAGCTTTAGTAGGGGCCCGAACACTGAAGCTTTCTTT
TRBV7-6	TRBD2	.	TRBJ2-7	CASTTVGGGYEQYF	TGTGCCAGCACCACTGTTGGGGGAGGGTACGAGCAGTACTTC
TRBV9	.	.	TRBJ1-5	CASSIEGDNQPQHF	TGTGCCAGCAGCATCGAGGGAGACAATCAGCCCCAGCATTTT
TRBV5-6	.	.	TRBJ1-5	CASSLAGNQPQHF	TGTGCCAGCAGCTTGGCCGGCAATCAGCCCCAGCATTTT
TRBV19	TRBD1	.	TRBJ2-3	CASSMQGERRADTQYF	TGTGCCAGTAGTATGCAGGGGGAACGTAGGGCAGATACGCAGTATTTT
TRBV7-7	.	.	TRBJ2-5	CASSNGGTQYF	TGTGCCAGCAGCAACGGAGGGACCCAGTACTTC